The following is a T cell receptor (beta chain) sequence with its context. Genomic DNA, serving as template, underwent TCR beta VDJ and CDR3 profiling. TCRdb ran MiXCR on the reads and lists one entry per CDR3 protein. The repertoire includes 250,000 to 350,000 distinct CDR3 sequences, 45% to 70% of them detected once, and 8% sits in the top ten. This entry belongs to a study of CD8+CD57+ T cells in acquired aplastic anemia. This CDR3 is built from 11 residues. Deletions cut 6 bases from V and 7 bases from J, with 9 bases between. CDR1 SNHLY and CDR2 FYNNEI come from the germline V gene. Sequencing was done on a sample of sorted CD4+, CD8+, or CD8+CD57+ T cells (not recorded which) from PBMCs. V usage is TRBV2 and J usage is TRBJ1-2, with D unresolved. This TCR derives from a human donor with severe aplastic anemia or a healthy control (not recorded which). CDR3 sequence reads: CASRDIFGYTF. CDR3 in DNA: TGTGCCAGCAGAGACATCTTTGGCTACACCTTC.